The 5 T cell receptor beta chains given below trace back to one sample, sequenced in a study of graft-versus-host responses after intestinal transplantation. The method was immunoSEQ multiplex PCR; TCRdb's version includes in-frame clones alone and lacks a portion of them. The sample lists roughly 90,000 clones, around 93% occurring once. No cognate antigen is known for these TCRs. The input for sequencing was unstimulated CD4+ T cells sorted from spleen or lymph node cells, taken before transplant. These receptor sequences come from a human donor who was the organ donor for an intestinal transplant.

The chain combines TRBV7-9 with TRBJ2-7; 12 bases are a match to TRBD2. V trimming: 3 bases; J trimming: 3 bases; junction bases outside the gene matches: 9. Germline V gene data show CDR1 as SEHNR and CDR2 as FQNEAQ (reference sequence). This CDR3 is built from 17 residues. The CDR3 sequence is CASSFSLAGGPSYEQYF. DNA of the CDR3: TGTGCCAGCAGCTTCAGCCTAGCGGGAGGGCCAAGCTACGAGCAGTACTTC.

This clone has only one observation. The rearrangement joins TRBV19 to TRBJ2-6, with TRBD2 matching over 13 bases. Trimming cost V 10 bases and J 0 bases; bases outside gene matches: 6. CDR3 length: 17 amino acids. Germline assignment: CDR1 LNHDA and CDR2 SQIVND (reference sequence). CDR3 DNA: TGTGCCACTAAAGGACTAGCGGGGGTCTCTGGGGCCAACGTCCTGACTTTC. Translating gives CATKGLAGVSGANVLTF. The variable domain in full, completed from reference TRBV19 and TRBJ2-6, reads DGGITQSPKYLFRKEGQNVTLSCEQNLNHDAMYWYRQDPGQGLRLIYYSQIVNDFQKGDIAEGYSVSREKKESFPLTVTSAQKNPTAFYLCATKGLAGVSGANVLTFGAGSRLTVL.

V is TRBV2 and J is TRBJ2-2; D possibly corresponds to TRBD2 (6 bases). CDR1 SNHLY and CDR2 FYNNEI come from the germline V gene. V shed 4 bases and J shed 6 bases, with 6 bases lying between them. The CDR3 loop spans 12 amino acids. CDR3 in DNA: TGTGCCAGCAGTGGGGGGGCCGGGGAGCTGTTTTTT. This encodes CASSGGAGELFF. Filled out from reference TRBV2 and TRBJ2-2, the complete variable domain reads EPEVTQTPSHQVTQMGQEVILRCVPISNHLYFYWYRQILGQKVEFLVSFYNNEISEKSEIFDDQFSVERPDGSNFTLKIRSTKLEDSAMYFCASSGGAGELFFGEGSRLTVL.

This chain uses TRBV6-5 with TRBJ2-2; perhaps TRBD2 as D (6 bases). This CDR3 is built from 15 residues. Trimming took off 6 bases at V and 7 bases at J, with 18 bases between the two ends. CDR1 MNHEY and CDR2 SVGAGI come from the germline V gene. This CDR3 reads CASRPGTAGIGELFF. In nucleotides, the CDR3 is TGTGCCAGCAGACCCGGGACTGCAGGGATCGGGGAGCTGTTTTTT.

V and J are TRBV5-5 and TRBJ2-5; TRBD1 matches 8 bases. Germline V lookup: CDR1 SGHKS, CDR2 YYEKEE (reference sequence). Trimming removed 7 bases from V and 2 bases from J; junction bases left unmatched: 4. The CDR3 is made up of 13 amino acids. CDR3 region: CASEYRGQETQYF. DNA of the CDR3: TGTGCCAGCGAATACAGGGGGCAAGAGACCCAGTACTTC.